Listed below are T cell receptor beta chains from one sample, sequenced in a study of T cells in localized non-small cell lung cancer. The method was immunoSEQ multiplex PCR; TCRdb's version includes in-frame clones alone and lacks a portion of them. The sample carries about 15,000 clones, 75% to 90% recorded once. This sample comprised peripheral blood, obtained before any cancer treatment. These receptors were collected from a woman aged 40 to 75 with stage I lung adenocarcinoma. CDR3s include the opening cysteine and the closing phenylalanine or tryptophan. The order of the fields is clone size, D gene, J gene, V gene, CDR3 DNA, CDR3 protein. D genes are given only for firm matches. Size values are once, few and many counts, or a class for expanded clones, and some rows have none.

size: NA; D: TRBD1; J: TRBJ2-7; V: TRBV2; DNA: TGTGCCAGCAGCAGACAGACAGGGGGTCACGAGCAGTACTTC; CDR3: CASSRQTGGHEQYF
size: few; D: NA; J: TRBJ1-5; V: TRBV6-1; DNA: TGTGCCAGCAGTGATGTGGGAAGCAATCAGCCCCAGCATTTT; CDR3: CASSDVGSNQPQHF
size: NA; D: NA; J: TRBJ2-7; V: TRBV10-3; DNA: TGTGCCATCAGTGAGTCCGATGGCTACTACGAGCAGTACTTC; CDR3: CAISESDGYYEQYF
size: NA; D: NA; J: TRBJ1-2; V: TRBV5-1; DNA: TGCGCCAGCAGATTCGGGACGGATTTGACCTTC; CDR3: CASRFGTDLTF
size: NA; D: TRBD2; J: TRBJ2-7; V: TRBV4-2; DNA: TGTGCCAGCAGCCAAGAGGCGGGGGGTTACTCCTACGAGCAGTACTTC; CDR3: CASSQEAGGYSYEQYF
size: NA; D: NA; J: TRBJ2-7; V: TRBV7-2; DNA: TGTGCCAGCAGCTTAGGGACATTTTACGAGCAGTACTTC; CDR3: CASSLGTFYEQYF
size: once; D: NA; J: TRBJ2-1; V: TRBV21-1; DNA: TGTGCCAGCAGCCCGCCGGGACAGGGGGCGCTCAGTGAGCAGTTCTTC; CDR3: CASSPPGQGALSEQFF
size: once; D: NA; J: TRBJ1-2; V: TRBV18; DNA: TGTGCCAGCTCACTACAGGGAGACTATGGCTACACCTTC; CDR3: CASSLQGDYGYTF
size: NA; D: NA; J: TRBJ1-2; V: TRBV25-1; DNA: TGTGCCAGCAGTGAGGGGGAACTATGGGGCTACACCTTC; CDR3: CASSEGELWGYTF
size: NA; D: NA; J: TRBJ1-2; V: TRBV20-1; DNA: TGCAGTGCTAGTCCCTCACGTACGGCGACCTTC; CDR3: CSASPSRTATF
size: NA; D: NA; J: TRBJ2-6; V: TRBV6-4; DNA: TGTGCCAGCAGTGAGGGGGGTTCTGGGGCCAACGTCCTGACTTTC; CDR3: CASSEGGSGANVLTF
size: NA; D: TRBD1; J: TRBJ1-6; V: TRBV5-1; DNA: TGCGCCAGCAGCTCAAACATTTACAGGGGCCCTGCTCAAGGATCACCCCTCCACTTT; CDR3: CASSSNIYRGPAQGSPLHF
size: few; D: NA; J: TRBJ1-1; V: TRBV6-5; DNA: TGTGCCAGCAGTTACCCTGAACGGGGGAACACTGAAGCTTTCTTT; CDR3: CASSYPERGNTEAFF
size: few; D: NA; J: TRBJ1-1; V: TRBV4-3; DNA: TGCGCCAGCAGCCAAGCCAAGAACACTGAAGCTTTCTTT; CDR3: CASSQAKNTEAFF
size: once; D: TRBD1; J: TRBJ1-1; V: TRBV2; DNA: TGTGCCAGCAGTGAGGAGGAAGGGGGCTGGACTGAAGCTTTCTTT; CDR3: CASSEEEGGWTEAFF
size: NA; D: NA; J: TRBJ1-2; V: TRBV7-2; DNA: TGTGCCAGCAGCCCGACGGAGAACTATGGCTACACCTTC; CDR3: CASSPTENYGYTF
size: NA; D: NA; J: TRBJ2-5; V: TRBV2; DNA: TGTGCCAGCAGCTCAGGCAGGGGCCAAGAGACCCAGTACTTC; CDR3: CASSSGRGQETQYF
size: NA; D: NA; J: TRBJ1-2; V: TRBV2; DNA: TGTGCCAGCAGCCCACTGGGGGGCGAAGGCTACACCTTC; CDR3: CASSPLGGEGYTF
size: NA; D: NA; J: TRBJ1-1; V: TRBV7-9; DNA: TGTGCCAGCAGCCCTGGGTCTTTCGCCCCGAGCGGGAACACTGAAGCTTTCTTT; CDR3: CASSPGSFAPSGNTEAFF
size: NA; D: NA; J: TRBJ2-7; V: TRBV5-3; DNA: TGTGCCAGACCCCGTCCAAGGAGGGCCCCCAGGGGGCAGTACTTC; CDR3: CARPRPRRAPRGQYF
size: NA; D: NA; J: TRBJ1-1; V: TRBV10-3; DNA: TGTGCCATCAGTGAGTCCAGGGCCGTGGGGGTTGGGAACACTGAGGCTTTCTTT; CDR3: CAISESRAVGVGNTEAFF
size: NA; D: NA; J: TRBJ2-1; V: TRBV9; DNA: TGTGCCAGCAGCGTAGGGGGGTTAAGCTACAATGAGCAGTTCTTC; CDR3: CASSVGGLSYNEQFF
size: NA; D: TRBD1; J: TRBJ2-1; V: TRBV4-1; DNA: TGCGCCAGCAGCCAAGGCCGGGACAGGGAAAGGAATGAGCAGTTCTTC; CDR3: CASSQGRDRERNEQFF
size: NA; D: NA; J: TRBJ1-2; V: TRBV6-1; DNA: TGTGCCAGCGGAACGGGGGGCTTCTATGGCTACACCTTC; CDR3: CASGTGGFYGYTF
size: NA; D: NA; J: TRBJ2-5; V: TRBV10-3; DNA: TGTGCCATCAGTGAATTAGAGACCCAGTACTTC; CDR3: CAISELETQYF
size: NA; D: NA; J: TRBJ2-7; V: TRBV10-3; DNA: TGTGCCATCGGTGGACAGCCGGGCTACGAGCAGTACTTC; CDR3: CAIGGQPGYEQYF
size: NA; D: NA; J: TRBJ2-1; V: TRBV25-1; DNA: TGTGCCAGCAGTGATGGTAGCCACAATGAGCAGTTCTTC; CDR3: CASSDGSHNEQFF
size: NA; D: TRBD2; J: TRBJ2-3; V: TRBV29-1; DNA: TGCAGCGTGAGCGGGGGCCGCACAGATACGCAGTATTTT; CDR3: CSVSGGRTDTQYF
size: NA; D: NA; J: TRBJ1-1; V: TRBV30; DNA: TGTGCCTGGAGTGTACGCGGGGGGAACACTGAAGCTTTCTTT; CDR3: CAWSVRGGNTEAFF
size: NA; D: TRBD2; J: TRBJ2-1; V: TRBV7-9; DNA: TGTGCCAGCAGCTTAGGTAGCGGGGGGGCATCTGAGCAGTTCTTC; CDR3: CASSLGSGGASEQFF
size: NA; D: NA; J: TRBJ2-1; V: TRBV6-5; DNA: TGTGCCAGCAGTTACTCGGGACCCGGAGGAAGGCAGTTCTTC; CDR3: CASSYSGPGGRQFF
size: NA; D: TRBD1; J: TRBJ1-2; V: TRBV7-2; DNA: TGTGCCAGCAGCGCAGGGGGCGCCCGAGGTGGCTACACCTTC; CDR3: CASSAGGARGGYTF
size: NA; D: NA; J: TRBJ1-3; V: TRBV29-1; DNA: TGCAGCGTTGAACCTAGAACTGGAAACACCATATATTTT; CDR3: CSVEPRTGNTIYF
size: NA; D: NA; J: TRBJ1-5; V: TRBV5-1; DNA: TGCGCCAGCAGCTTGTCTGGGAATAGCAATCAGCCCCAGCATTTT; CDR3: CASSLSGNSNQPQHF
size: NA; D: NA; J: TRBJ2-5; V: TRBV4-3; DNA: TGCGCCAGCAGCCCCCCAAGGACCCAGTACTTC; CDR3: CASSPPRTQYF
size: NA; D: TRBD1; J: TRBJ1-2; V: TRBV5-6; DNA: TGTGCCAGCATCTGGGACAGGGGCTATGGCTACACCTTC; CDR3: CASIWDRGYGYTF
size: once; D: TRBD1; J: TRBJ2-1; V: TRBV7-2; DNA: TGTGCCAGCAGCCACCGGGACAGGGTAGTCGATGAGCAGTTCTTC; CDR3: CASSHRDRVVDEQFF
size: NA; D: NA; J: TRBJ2-7; V: TRBV27; DNA: TGTGCCAGCAGTTTCTTGCAGGGTCTCTCCTACGAGCAGTACTTC; CDR3: CASSFLQGLSYEQYF
size: NA; D: NA; J: TRBJ1-6; V: TRBV5-1; DNA: TGCGCCAGCAGCTTGGGGTTTGGAGACAATTCACCCCTCCACTTT; CDR3: CASSLGFGDNSPLHF
size: NA; D: TRBD1; J: TRBJ2-5; V: TRBV27; DNA: TGTGCCAGCAGTTTGGGGACAGGGTATATTCAAGAGACCCAGTACTTC; CDR3: CASSLGTGYIQETQYF
size: NA; D: TRBD1; J: TRBJ2-2; V: TRBV27; DNA: TGTGCCAGCAGTTTATCTAGGACAGGGTACACCGGGGAGCTGTTTTTT; CDR3: CASSLSRTGYTGELFF
size: NA; D: TRBD2; J: TRBJ2-5; V: TRBV7-2; DNA: TGTGCCAGCAGCCAAAGGGTAGCGGGGGGGCTGGAGACCCAGTACTTC; CDR3: CASSQRVAGGLETQYF
size: NA; D: TRBD2; J: TRBJ2-1; V: TRBV9; DNA: TGTGCCAGCAGCGGGGATAGCGGGGGGTTAGATGAGCAGTTCTTC; CDR3: CASSGDSGGLDEQFF
size: NA; D: TRBD2; J: TRBJ2-7; V: TRBV5-5; DNA: TGTGCCAGCAGCTTGCTGATTTTAGGGCGGGGGGCTTCCTACGAGCAGTACTTC; CDR3: CASSLLILGRGASYEQYF
size: NA; D: NA; J: TRBJ1-6; V: TRBV27; DNA: TGTGCCAGCAGTTTGTTGTCGGGGCGACGGGGGTCAAGATTATCACCCCTCCACTTT; CDR3: CASSLLSGRRGSRLSPLHF
size: NA; D: NA; J: TRBJ2-2; V: TRBV11-3; DNA: TGTGCCAGCAGCAAGGGCCCCACTGGGGAGCTGTTTTTT; CDR3: CASSKGPTGELFF
size: NA; D: TRBD2; J: TRBJ2-5; V: TRBV7-8; DNA: TGTGCCAGCAGCTTAGAAGGTAGACTAGCGGGGTTGACCCAGTACTTC; CDR3: CASSLEGRLAGLTQYF
size: NA; D: TRBD1; J: TRBJ1-5; V: TRBV30; DNA: TGTGCCTGGAGTGAACCCGGGACAGATCTCAATCAGCCCCAGCATTTT; CDR3: CAWSEPGTDLNQPQHF
size: NA; D: TRBD1; J: TRBJ1-3; V: TRBV4-1; DNA: TGCGCCAGCAGCCAGGGGGTACAGGGGGCTGGAAACACCATATATTTT; CDR3: CASSQGVQGAGNTIYF
size: NA; D: NA; J: TRBJ1-1; V: TRBV11-2; DNA: TGTGCCAGCAGCGACTATGAGAACACTGAAGCTTTCTTT; CDR3: CASSDYENTEAFF
size: NA; D: TRBD1; J: TRBJ1-4; V: TRBV6-6; DNA: TGTGCCAGCAGGGGACAGAATAATGAAAAACTGTTTTTT; CDR3: CASRGQNNEKLFF
size: NA; D: TRBD1; J: TRBJ1-6; V: TRBV19; DNA: TGTGCCAGTAGCGAACGGGACAGGGGGCGAGGGTCACCCCTCCACTTT; CDR3: CASSERDRGRGSPLHF
size: NA; D: NA; J: TRBJ2-2; V: TRBV6-4; DNA: TGTGACCGAGTGATCACCGGGGAGCTGTTTTTT; CDR3: CDRVITGELFF
size: NA; D: NA; J: TRBJ2-5; V: TRBV29-1; DNA: TGCAGCGTGCTAAACCAGGGATGGGAGACCCAGTACTTC; CDR3: CSVLNQGWETQYF
size: once; D: NA; J: TRBJ1-6; V: TRBV5-5; DNA: TGTGCCAGCAGCCTGCAACTTACCGGGAGTCTCCACTTT; CDR3: CASSLQLTGSLHF
size: NA; D: TRBD1; J: TRBJ1-1; V: TRBV7-9; DNA: TGTGCCAGCAGCTTAGGGACAGGGGGCAACACTGAAGCTTTCTTT; CDR3: CASSLGTGGNTEAFF
size: NA; D: NA; J: TRBJ1-4; V: TRBV6-6; DNA: TGTGCCAGCAGCCCGGTGGGGGGGGTCGGTGAAAAACTGTTTTTT; CDR3: CASSPVGGVGEKLFF
size: NA; D: TRBD2; J: TRBJ2-3; V: TRBV10-3; DNA: TGTGCCATCAGCTTGACTAGCGGGGGGTTCTCCACAGATACGCAGTATTTT; CDR3: CAISLTSGGFSTDTQYF
size: NA; D: NA; J: TRBJ2-3; V: TRBV5-6; DNA: TGTGCCAGCAGCCTGAAAAATCCGGGAGATACGCAGTATTTT; CDR3: CASSLKNPGDTQYF
size: NA; D: TRBD1; J: TRBJ2-6; V: TRBV18; DNA: TGTGCCAGCTCCCCCCCGGGACAGAAGATCCGCTCTGGGGCCAACGTCCTGACTTTC; CDR3: CASSPPGQKIRSGANVLTF